The 30 T cell receptor beta chains below come from one sample, sequenced in a study of neurological immune-mediated disorders. From the 5' RACE reads, TCRdb called clonotypes with MiXCR, one entry per CDR3 protein. The sample shows 30,000 or so distinct CDR3 sequences, roughly 13% of them seen only once. Specified time point: technical triplicate 2. Sequenced input: CD4+ T cells from blood. These receptors originate from a female donor with HTLV-1-associated myelopathy (HAM/TSP).

This clonotype was counted ten times or more. V gene TRBV7-9 combines with J gene TRBJ2-2, with TRBD1 matching over 8 bases. Germline V gene sequence: CDR1 SEHNR, CDR2 FQNEAQ (reference sequence). The CDR3 extends over 13 amino acids. Trimming removed 5 bases from V and 5 bases from J; junction bases left unmatched: 1. For the CDR3, the DNA is TGTGCCAGCAGCACAGGGGGGACCGGGGAGCTGTTTTTT. It specifies CASSTGGTGELFF.

The sample holds many counts of this clonotype. V usage is TRBV4-3 and J usage is TRBJ2-1; 8 positions match TRBD2. The CDR3 has 16 residues. CDR1 and CDR2 from the germline V gene are LGHNA and YSLEER. V was clipped by 0 bases and J by 2 bases; unmatched bases: 3. The CDR3 region is CASSQESGGPYNEQFF. Here the CDR3 DNA reads TGCGCCAGCAGCCAAGAGTCGGGGGGGCCCTACAATGAGCAGTTCTTC.

In regard to this clonotype: The junction differs from germline at one of its ends, possibly a read error. This chain connects TRBV28 to TRBJ2-7; no definite D call. Germline V gene sequence: CDR1 MDHEN, CDR2 SYDVKM. The CDR3 covers 12 residues. CDR3 nucleotides: TGTACCAGCCGGACGGGTTCATACGAGCAGTACTTC. It specifies CTSRTGSYEQYF.

The CDR3 region has the DNA TGCGCCAGCAGCGTTGCTAGCTACAATGAGCAGTTCTTC. Its translation is CASSVASYNEQFF. The chain employs TRBV4-3 and TRBJ2-1; D call uncertain. The CDR3 loop spans 13 amino acids. CDR1 and CDR2 (germline): LGHNA, YSLEER. The V and J ends lost 5 bases and 3 bases respectively, with 8 bases between them.

The chain is built from TRBV19 and TRBJ2-7; D unresolved. The CDR3 is made up of 14 amino acids. V gave up 3 bases and J gave up 4 bases, with 13 bases separating them. Germline CDR1 reads LNHDA; CDR2 reads SQIVND (reference sequence). CDR3 bases: TGTGCCAGTAGTATTCGGGTAGCCGAGTACGAGCAGTACTTC. Residues: CASSIRVAEYEQYF.

Ten or more counts support this clonotype. The chain has TRBV5-1 and TRBJ2-2; TRBD2 matches at 7 bases. The ends lost 1 base at V and 2 bases at J; junction bases unmatched: 5. The germline V gene has CDR1 SGHRS and CDR2 YFSETQ. The CDR3 spans 16 residues. The CDR3 DNA follows: TGCGCCAGCAGCTTGACTGGGGGGGGAAACACCGGGGAGCTGTTTTTT. This codes for CASSLTGGGNTGELFF.

Many counts were recorded for this clonotype. The gene calls are TRBV3-1 and TRBJ2-1, with 10 bases aligning to TRBD2. This CDR3 is 15 amino acids long. After removal of 5 bases from V and 4 bases from J, the junction contained 5 bases not matched to a gene. CDR1 and CDR2 (germline): LGHDT, YNNKEL (reference sequence). The DNA for the CDR3 is TGTGCCAGCAGCGACGGGACTAGCGAGTACAATGAGCAGTTCTTC. This translates into CASSDGTSEYNEQFF.

This clonotype has ten or more counts. The DNA of the CDR3 is TGTGCCAGCTCACCGATGGGACAGTCCTACGAGCAGTACTTC. This codes for CASSPMGQSYEQYF. The chain has TRBV18 and TRBJ2-7, with 7 bases identical to TRBD1. With V trimmed by 3 bases and J by 1 base, 3 bases remained unmatched. Per germline, CDR1 KGHSH and CDR2 LQKENI. The CDR3 contains 14 residues.

This clonotype was detected ten times or more. This chain links TRBV20-1 with TRBJ2-1; TRBD2 agrees at 11 bases. The CDR3 loop spans 15 amino acids. Trimming at V came to 0 bases and at J to 5 bases, leaving 3 bases not matched to a gene. Per the germline V gene, CDR1 is DFQATT and CDR2 is SNEGSKA (reference sequence). For the CDR3, the DNA is TGCAGTGCTAGAGATTCGGGACTAGCGGACAATGAGCAGTTCTTC. Amino acids: CSARDSGLADNEQFF.

Ten or more counts support this clonotype. The rearrangement links TRBV4-2 to TRBJ1-3; D unclear. Trimming stripped 0 bases from V and 2 bases from J, with 11 bases between. CDR1 is LGHNA and CDR2 is YNFKEQ in the germline V gene. The CDR3 consists of 16 residues. For the CDR3, the DNA is TGTGCCAGCAGCCAAGACGTCTTAGGGACTGGAAACACCATATATTTT. This gives the protein CASSQDVLGTGNTIYF.

This clonotype was seen many times. This sequence joins TRBV20-1 and TRBJ2-7; 9 nucleotides line up with TRBD2. The CDR3 has 13 residues. V lost 0 bases to trimming and J lost 7 bases; unmatched junction nucleotides: 4. Per germline, CDR1 DFQATT and CDR2 SNEGSKA (reference sequence). The chain's CDR3 is CSARDHLAGEQYF. In DNA form, the CDR3 reads TGCAGTGCTAGAGATCACCTAGCGGGAGAGCAGTACTTC.

This clonotype was counted ten times or more. The chain recombines TRBV20-1 with TRBJ2-3; D unresolved. CDR1 is DFQATT, CDR2 SNEGSKA, per germline (reference sequence). V lost 2 bases and J lost 1, with 13 bases in between. The CDR3 runs to 15 residues. Here the CDR3 DNA reads TGCAGTGCTAGAAAACCCCTATCGGGCACAGATACGCAGTATTTT. This encodes CSARKPLSGTDTQYF.

In this sample, this clonotype turned up many times. The chain joins TRBV5-1 to TRBJ2-1, with 10 bases fitting TRBD2. Germline V gene data show CDR1 as SGHRS and CDR2 as YFSETQ. Unmatched junction bases numbered 7, after V lost 3 bases and J lost 7 bases. The CDR3 contains 15 residues. The CDR3 reads CASSYQAGGPNEQFF. Here the CDR3 DNA reads TGCGCCAGCAGCTATCAAGCGGGAGGGCCTAATGAGCAGTTCTTC.

By share, this clonotype ranks as medium-sized (0.01 to 0.1%). This rearrangement joins TRBV7-3 to TRBJ2-1; weak D call: TRBD1 (6 bases). The V end was cut by 3 bases, the J end by 6 bases, with 15 bases between. Germline-derived CDR1 and CDR2 are SGHTA and FQGTGA. The CDR3 is made up of 15 amino acids. CDR3 DNA sequence: TGTGCCAGCAGCTTTTGGGCAGGGGCCTCCAATGAGCAGTTCTTC. Amino acid sequence: CASSFWAGASNEQFF.

This clonotype was counted ten times or more. The rearrangement links TRBV20-1 to TRBJ2-2, with 7 bases lining up with TRBD1. This CDR3 comprises 12 residues. The germline V gene has CDR1 DFQATT and CDR2 SNEGSKA (reference sequence). V shed 2 bases, J shed 9 bases, and the junction held 3 bases outside the gene matches. CDR3: CSARKQGRELFF. Written as DNA, the CDR3 is TGCAGTGCTAGAAAACAGGGGAGGGAGCTGTTTTTT.

The sample holds many counts of this clonotype. This chain joins TRBV29-1 and TRBJ2-1; 14 nucleotides align to TRBD2. Germline loops: CDR1 SQVTM, CDR2 ANQGSEA. CDR3 length: 16 amino acids. J gave up 9 bases and V 4 bases, and 11 bases lay outside the gene matches. The CDR3 DNA sequence: TGCAGCGTTGCCCCTCCGACTAGCGGGAGGGCCGGTGAGCAGTTCTTC. Its protein is CSVAPPTSGRAGEQFF.

In its sample, this clonotype is medium-sized. The V call is TRBV20-1, the J call TRBJ1-4; D possibly corresponds to TRBD1 (5 bases). CDR1 DFQATT and CDR2 SNEGSKA come from the germline V gene (reference sequence). V shed 3 bases and J shed 6 bases, with 14 bases lying between them. The CDR3 spans 14 residues. The CDR3, as DNA: TGCAGTGCTAGCCGCGGGTCGGGGGATGAAAAACTGTTTTTT. Amino acid sequence: CSASRGSGDEKLFF.

At least ten counts were recorded for this clonotype. V and J are TRBV5-1 and TRBJ2-7; D not resolved. This CDR3 contains 12 residues. V was shortened by 0 bases and J by 2 bases, with 3 bases between the two germline ends. Germline V lookup: CDR1 SGHRS, CDR2 YFSETQ. The CDR3 DNA sequence: TGCGCCAGCAGCTTGGACACCTACGAGCAGTACTTC. It codes for CASSLDTYEQYF.

This clonotype came up many times. The genes are TRBV20-1 and TRBJ2-5, with 10 nucleotides matching TRBD2. Germline V gives CDR1 DFQATT, CDR2 SNEGSKA (reference sequence). The CDR3 loop spans 15 amino acids. Germline trimming cut 1 base from V and 3 bases from J; bases unmatched to any gene: 5. CDR3 in DNA: TGCAGTGCTAGAGCCCTAGCGGGAGTAAAAGAGACCCAGTACTTC. Its translation is CSARALAGVKETQYF.

This clonotype was recorded many times. The chain carries TRBV5-5 and TRBJ1-1, with D unclear. Germline assignment: CDR1 SGHKS and CDR2 YYEKEE (reference sequence). This CDR3 comprises 13 residues. V dropped 3 bases and J dropped 1 base, with 7 bases sitting between them. The CDR3 sequence: CASSYPGNTEAFF. The CDR3 DNA reads as TGTGCCAGCAGCTACCCCGGGAACACTGAAGCTTTCTTT.

In its sample, this clonotype was seen a few times. As DNA, the CDR3 is TGTGCCAGCAGTAAGTGGGATCAGCCCCAGCATTTT. Its translation: CASSKWDQPQHF. This rearrangement joins TRBV27 to TRBJ1-5; unclear D gene. The V end lost 5 bases, the J end lost 5 bases, and 7 bases lay between the germline ends. The CDR3 has 12 residues. CDR1 and CDR2 from the germline V gene are MNHEY and SMNVEV (reference sequence).

Only a few counts were recorded for this clonotype. The chain combines TRBV18 with TRBJ2-3; TRBD2 is a possible D gene (5 bases). V was pared by 1 base and J by 6 bases, with 14 bases between. The CDR3 runs 15 residues. Per the germline V gene, CDR1 is KGHSH and CDR2 is LQKENI. The CDR3 DNA reads TGTGCCAGCTCACCACAGAGGGAGTATACGGATACGCAGTATTTT. Its protein product is CASSPQREYTDTQYF.

The chain uses TRBV20-1 and TRBJ2-5; 7 positions match TRBD1. Losses at the gene ends were 1 base for V and 2 bases for J; bases not matched to a gene: 10. Germline assignment: CDR1 DFQATT and CDR2 SNEGSKA (reference sequence). This CDR3 has 16 residues. CDR3 in amino acids: CSARARLGGLQETQYF. For the CDR3, the DNA is TGCAGTGCTAGAGCCCGATTAGGGGGCCTGCAAGAGACCCAGTACTTC.

The table lists this clonotype with many counts. The chain is built from TRBV6-1 and TRBJ1-6, with D perhaps matching TRBD1 (6 bases). CDR1 is MNHNS and CDR2 is SASEGT in the germline V gene. V lost 8 bases, J lost 7 bases, and 15 bases lay in between. The CDR3 has 14 residues. This CDR3 reads CASGEGRGNSPLHF. CDR3 nucleotide sequence: TGTGCCAGCGGGGAGGGGAGGGGGAATTCACCCCTCCACTTT.

This clonotype was detected ten times or more. V usage is TRBV7-2 and J usage is TRBJ2-3; TRBD2 matches 7 bases. From germline, CDR1 is SGHTA and CDR2 FQGNSA. J gave up 5 bases and V 1 base, and 6 bases lay outside the gene matches. The CDR3 spans 15 residues. The CDR3: CASSLDWGGRDTQYF. CDR3 in DNA: TGTGCCAGCAGCTTAGATTGGGGGGGACGAGATACGCAGTATTTT. Using reference TRBV7-2 and TRBJ2-3 for the parts outside the CDR3, the full variable domain is GAGVSQSPSNKVTEKGKDVELRCDPISGHTALYWYRQSLGQGLEFLIYFQGNSAPDKSGLPSDRFSAERTGGSVSTLTIQRTQQEDSAVYLCASSLDWGGRDTQYFGPGTRLTVL.

The sample holds many counts of this clonotype. V is TRBV6-2 or TRBV6-3 and J is TRBJ1-1, with 7 nucleotides matching TRBD1. Germline V CDR1 and CDR2: MNHEY, SVGEGT. The J segment lost 7 bases and the V segment lost 5 bases, leaving 7 bases of the junction unmatched. The CDR3 has 13 residues. The DNA for the CDR3 is TGTGCCAGCAGTGACAGGGAAGGGCGTGAAGCTTTCTTT. Its protein is CASSDREGREAFF.

In this sample, this clonotype turned up a few times. This rearrangement joins TRBV5-6 to TRBJ1-4; perhaps TRBD1 as D (6 bases). V was clipped by 4 bases and J by 7 bases, with 17 bases between them. The CDR3 has 15 residues. CDR1 is SGHDT and CDR2 is YYEEEE in the germline V gene. CDR3 sequence: CASSPYRAGFEKLFF. Here the CDR3 DNA reads TGTGCCAGCAGCCCGTACAGGGCGGGATTTGAAAAACTGTTTTTT.

The chain joins TRBV6-5 to TRBJ2-3, with TRBD2 matching 7 bases. V lost 8 bases to trimming and J lost 2 bases; unmatched junction nucleotides: 13. CDR1 MNHEY and CDR2 SVGAGI come from the germline V gene. The CDR3 runs 16 residues. The CDR3 loop is CASGGVRVPLTDTQYF. The DNA for the CDR3 is TGTGCCAGCGGGGGGGTAAGGGTTCCCCTCACAGATACGCAGTATTTT.

By sample share, this clonotype is medium-sized. This chain uses TRBV20-1 with TRBJ1-6; D is unresolved. The CDR3 loop spans 13 amino acids. The germline gives CDR1 DFQATT, CDR2 SNEGSKA (reference sequence). Trimming stripped 7 bases from V and 0 bases from J, with 7 bases between. CDR3 in amino acids: CSVQYSYNSPLHF. The CDR3 DNA sequence: TGCAGTGTTCAGTACTCCTATAATTCACCCCTCCACTTT.

Ten or more counts support this clonotype. The chain combines TRBV6-1 with TRBJ2-3, with 7 positions matching TRBD1. Germline V gives CDR1 MNHNS, CDR2 SASEGT. This CDR3 comprises 13 residues. Trimming cost V 5 bases and J 5 bases; bases outside gene matches: 4. The CDR3 protein is CASSLQGLDTQYF. In nucleotides, the CDR3 is TGTGCCAGCAGTTTACAGGGGCTAGATACGCAGTATTTT.